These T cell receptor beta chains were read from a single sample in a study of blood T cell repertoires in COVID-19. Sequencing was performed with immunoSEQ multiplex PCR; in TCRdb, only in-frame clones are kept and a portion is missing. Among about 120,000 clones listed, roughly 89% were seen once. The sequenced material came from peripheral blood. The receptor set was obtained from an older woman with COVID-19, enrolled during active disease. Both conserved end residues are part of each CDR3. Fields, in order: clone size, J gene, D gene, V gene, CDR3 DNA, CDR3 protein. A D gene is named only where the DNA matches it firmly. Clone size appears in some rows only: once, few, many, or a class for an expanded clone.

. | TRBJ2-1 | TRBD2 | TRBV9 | TGTGCCAGCAGCGCCTGGGGTAGGGCTAGCGGGGCCCCCAATGAGCAGTTCTTC | CASSAWGRASGAPNEQFF
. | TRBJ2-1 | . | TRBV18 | TGTGCCAGTTCACCGGGAGATGAGCAGTTCTTC | CASSPGDEQFF
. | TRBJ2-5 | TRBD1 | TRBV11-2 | TGTGCCAGCAGCTTTAGCGGACAGGGGGTGGAGACCCAGTACTTC | CASSFSGQGVETQYF
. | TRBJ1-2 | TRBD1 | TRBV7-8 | TGTGCCAGCAGCTTAAGGACAGGATTTAACTATGGCTACACCTTC | CASSLRTGFNYGYTF
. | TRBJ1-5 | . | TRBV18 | TGTGCCAGCTCGCTAATTCAGGGGAATCAGCCCCAGCATTTT | CASSLIQGNQPQHF
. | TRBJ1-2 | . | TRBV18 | TGTGCCAGCTCACCAGCGGGTGGGGGACTTACGTCCCCTCGATATGGCTACACCTTC | CASSPAGGGLTSPRYGYTF
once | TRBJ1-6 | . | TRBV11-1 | TGTGCCAGCAGTCGTCCCGGGACAAATTCACCCCTCCACTTT | CASSRPGTNSPLHF
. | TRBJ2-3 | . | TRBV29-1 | TGCAGCGTCTTGAGCACAGATACGCAGTATTTT | CSVLSTDTQYF
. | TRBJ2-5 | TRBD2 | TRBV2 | TGTGCCAGCAGTAGGCTGGGGGGGGAGGAGACCCAGTACTTC | CASSRLGGEETQYF
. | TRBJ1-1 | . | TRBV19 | TGTGCCAGTAGCCAAGGGGTGAGGACTGAAGCTTTCTTT | CASSQGVRTEAFF
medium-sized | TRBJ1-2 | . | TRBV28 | TGTGCCAGCAGTTTAGTTGGGGGCTGGAACTATGGCTACACCTTC | CASSLVGGWNYGYTF
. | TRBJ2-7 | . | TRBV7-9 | TGTGCCAGCAGCCCGGAAGGAGGAAGCTCCTACGAGCAGTACTTC | CASSPEGGSSYEQYF
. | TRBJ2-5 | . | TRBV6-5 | TGTGCCAGCAGCGGTCGCCGACAGGCTACTGAGACCCAGTACTTC | CASSGRRQATETQYF
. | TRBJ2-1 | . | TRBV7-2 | TGTGCCAGCAGCTTAGTACCGGGAAGCTCCTACAATGAGCAGTTCTTC | CASSLVPGSSYNEQFF
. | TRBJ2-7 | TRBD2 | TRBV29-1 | TGCAGCGTTGTGGGGGGAGGGGCCGGCGAGCAGTACTTC | CSVVGGGAGEQYF
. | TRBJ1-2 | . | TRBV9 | TGTGCCAGCAGCTCCTCGGGAGGGCACTATGGCTACACCTTC | CASSSSGGHYGYTF
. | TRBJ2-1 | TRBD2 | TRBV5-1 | TGCGCCAGCAGCTTGGCCGCTAGCGGAGCAACCTACAATGAGCAGTTCTTC | CASSLAASGATYNEQFF
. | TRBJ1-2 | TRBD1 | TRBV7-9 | TGTGCCAGCAGCTTAGAAGGACAGGCCAAATCTTACACCTTC | CASSLEGQAKSYTF
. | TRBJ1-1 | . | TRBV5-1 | TGCGCCAGCAGCTTGGGACGACTCTCGGAGAACACTGAAGCTTTCTTT | CASSLGRLSENTEAFF
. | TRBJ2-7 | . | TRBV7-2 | TGTGCCAGCAGCTTAGGGGTCATCAGGGAAGAGCAGTACTTC | CASSLGVIREEQYF
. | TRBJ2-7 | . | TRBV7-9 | TGTGCCAGCAGAGGGGACTCCACCTACGAGCAGTACTTC | CASRGDSTYEQYF
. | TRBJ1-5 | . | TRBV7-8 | TGTGCCAGCAGCAGCTCGTTTGGGCCTTTGGGCAATCAGCCCCAGCATTTT | CASSSSFGPLGNQPQHF
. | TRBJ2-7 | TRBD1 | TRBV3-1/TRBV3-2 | TGTGCCAGCAGCCTGGGGACAGGGGGCGGATACGAGCAGTACTTC | CASSLGTGGGYEQYF
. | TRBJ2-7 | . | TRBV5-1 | TGCGCCAGCAGCTTGTTTTCAGGGCCTACCTACGAGCAGTACTTC | CASSLFSGPTYEQYF
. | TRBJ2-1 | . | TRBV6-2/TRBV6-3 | TGTGCCAGCACCCCGGACGGGAGCTCCTACAATGAGCAGTTCTTC | CASTPDGSSYNEQFF
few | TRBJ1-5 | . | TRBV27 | TGTGCCAGCAGACCTATCACAGGGATCAATCAGCCCCAGCATTTT | CASRPITGINQPQHF
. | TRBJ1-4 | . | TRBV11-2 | TGTGCCAGCAGCTTACCGGACGGGAGGGATGAAAAACTGTTTTTT | CASSLPDGRDEKLFF
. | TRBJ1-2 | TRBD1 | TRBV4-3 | TGCGCCAGCAGCTACGCTTCGGGACAGATAAACTATGGCTACACCTTC | CASSYASGQINYGYTF
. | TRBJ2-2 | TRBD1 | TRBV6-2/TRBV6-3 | TGTGCCAGCAGTTACGGGACAGGGTCGAACACCGGGGAGCTGTTTTTT | CASSYGTGSNTGELFF
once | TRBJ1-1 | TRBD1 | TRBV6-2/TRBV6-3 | TGTGCCAGCAGTCAGGGACAGGGGGCAAAAACGAACACTGAAGCTTTCTTT | CASSQGQGAKTNTEAFF
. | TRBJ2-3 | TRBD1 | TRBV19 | TGTGCCAGTAGTACGAACAGGGGGCCCGCAGATACGCAGTATTTT | CASSTNRGPADTQYF
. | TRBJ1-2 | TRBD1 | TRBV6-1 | TGTGCCAGCAGTGAAATGGGACAGGCTGATTTTGGCTACACCTTC | CASSEMGQADFGYTF
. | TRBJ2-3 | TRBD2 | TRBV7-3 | TGTGCCAGCAGCAATCCCCGGGGGGACACAGATACGCAGTATTTT | CASSNPRGDTDTQYF
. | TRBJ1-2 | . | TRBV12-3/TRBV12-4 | TGTGCCAGCAACTCCCTGGGGGGCTATGGCTACACCTTC | CASNSLGGYGYTF
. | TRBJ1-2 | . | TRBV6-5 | TGTGCCAGCAGTTACCTCGGGGGTTACTATGGCTACACCTTC | CASSYLGGYYGYTF
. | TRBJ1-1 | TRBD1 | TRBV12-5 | TGTGCTAGTGGACTCTTCGCGGACAGGGGGGTACGGAACACTGAAGCTTTCTTT | CASGLFADRGVRNTEAFF
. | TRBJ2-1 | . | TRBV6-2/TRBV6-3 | TGTGCCAGCAGTCCCCGGGACTCAGGCCATGAGCAGTTCTTC | CASSPRDSGHEQFF
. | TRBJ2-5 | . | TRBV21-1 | TGTGCCAGCAGCAAAGATCGGGGGAAGGGACAAGAGACCCAGTACTTC | CASSKDRGKGQETQYF
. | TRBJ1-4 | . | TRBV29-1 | TGCAGCGTTGCACAGCAATCAGCAACTAATGAAAAACTGTTTTTT | CSVAQQSATNEKLFF
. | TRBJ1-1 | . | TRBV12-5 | TGTGCTAGTGGTTTGATACTACAGGGTAGGTGGAACACTGAAGCTTTCTTT | CASGLILQGRWNTEAFF